This T cell receptor (beta chain) was recorded in a study of cytomegalovirus exposure and HLA in healthy donors (dated 2017 in TCRdb). At the level of the whole study: In an earlier analysis of under 600 of the donors, about 270 Gb of sequence data and approximately 120 million unique TCR beta sequences from 150 million to 200 million T cells were reported. An early release that covered about 600 HLA-typed donors contained about 300 gigabases of sequencing data and tens of millions of unique TCR sequences. Among the roughly 410 genotyped donors, around 81% belonged to the genetic ancestry cluster associated with self-reported Caucasian donors. The study was designed to test whether signatures of past pathogen exposure could be identified by cataloging public T cell receptors. Using immunosequencing, the study profiled T cell repertoires from 666 subjects and related those repertoires to cytomegalovirus serostatus. In addition to the first cohort of approximately 650 subjects, a separate validation cohort of approximately 110 different subjects was used. High-throughput TCR immunosequencing, statistical association of individual TCRs with disease status, and machine learning were combined to predict cytomegalovirus infection status. A later analysis re-examined previously published TCR beta repertoires from about 670 donors and added high-resolution HLA genotyping to investigate patterns of TCR occurrence. Rather than using new phenotypic data, the later analysis identified candidate immune exposures from TCR beta sequences and from how often those sequences occurred across donors. An earlier analysis of fewer than 700 of the donors applied high-throughput TCR beta sequencing to assess whether each TCR beta V gene segment acted as functional or pseudogenic. Donor age, sex, ethnicity and CMV serostatus were compiled alongside the repertoire data. In a later genetic analysis, genome-wide SNP genotypes for about three fifths of the roughly 670 donors were used, and that subset was treated as a discovery cohort. All discovery cohort repertoires had been generated on a single sequencing platform. HLA typing included class I and class II loci at four-digit resolution. The number of donors typed differed by locus, with roughly 620-630 for A, B, C, DRB1 and DQB1, around 560 for DQA1, about 610 for DPA1, and 400 to 490 for DPB1. Because of strong linkage in the cohort, a few DR-DQ haplotypes were treated as single units for association and clustering. On average, 235,054 unique TCR beta nucleotide sequences were sequenced per donor among 398 genotyped donors of the cohort, with 15% to 20% of those sequences being non-productive. The paper as a whole reports these results and caveats: Presence/absence analyses assumed roughly uniform sequencing depth across donors, an assumption that may not hold. Compared with the approximately 600-donor mean, donors in an Asian-associated ancestry cluster had fewer N-insertions in productive TCRs, according to a later genetic analysis. Most CMV-associated TCR beta chains appeared to be HLA-restricted in a later analysis, and the HLA associations seemed to be driven largely by CMV exposure. At a false discovery rate of 0.05, a later analysis linked some 18,000 TCR beta sequences to specific HLA alleles. Most TCR sequences were observed very rarely across donors, whereas some public TCRs were present in many individuals. A later genetic analysis associated a missense DCLRE1C variant with V-gene and J-gene trimming of TCR beta chains, and an independent cohort replicated the association. A cluster of highly shared sequence variants was judged likely to be a technical artifact of the sequencing pipeline. It was suggested by the authors that the approach could potentially be generalized to other disease states and immunological phenotypes. Strong co-occurrence of HLA alleles, especially DR and DQ, made assigning TCR associations to individual alleles difficult. The 87-base-pair reads could not distinguish some IMGT-functional V segments, including TRBV6-2 and TRBV6-3, so those segments were excluded. The study listed 164 TCR beta chains as associated with cytomegalovirus. The only immune exposure information available for the cohort was CMV serostatus. Linkage disequilibrium might explain the correlated functional status among segregating V segments, but an unknown experimental factor could not be excluded. A further reported finding was that TCR beta sequences accurately predicted the HLA-A and HLA-B alleles for most subjects in the first cohort. Because HLA typing was unavailable for some donors at each locus, only the typed subset was used in association tests. According to a later analysis, TCR association rates differed among HLA loci, with DRB1 alleles showing the most associated TCRs and HLA-C alleles showing the fewest. This cohort had only TCR beta chains sequenced, and the lack of alpha or paired-chain data limited which features could be detected. In both the original and validation cohorts, the classifier was reported to diagnose cytomegalovirus status with high specificity and sensitivity. Compared with equally common non-associated chains, HLA-associated TCR beta chains in a later analysis were more clonally expanded and had lower generation probabilities. According to a later analysis, parvovirus B19, influenza, CMV and Epstein-Barr virus appeared linked to several top co-occurrence clusters. Because counts were too low, around 17 rarely observed V segments, including chromosome 9 orphons, were left out of the earlier analysis of a few hundred of the donors. Three of the identified cytomegalovirus-associated TCR beta chains were confirmed in vitro to be specific for cytomegalovirus antigens. Broadly in line with IMGT annotations, most TCR beta V segments showed up in productive rearrangements about 90% or about 30% of the time in an earlier analysis of 450 to 600 of the donors.

In the germline V gene (reference sequence), CDR1 corresponds to WNHNN and CDR2 to SYGVQD. Trimming at the junction amounts to 6 bases on V and 7 bases on J, and the germline ends lie 9 bases apart. From the cysteine through the phenylalanine, the CDR3 covers 12 amino acids. Solely the CDR3 DNA is kept, with 36 bases framed from the first base. With regard to this clone: Its antigen remains unidentified. No clone much larger than this one lies a single base away; base qualities are absent.

The cohort comprised 670 or so healthy bone marrow donors. At the time of sampling, every cohort member was nominally healthy, though immune exposures that went unrecorded were likely present. The donor was CMV seropositive and belonged to the group of about 290 seropositive cohort members. Each donor provided a peripheral blood sample, and peripheral blood mononuclear cells were used for TCR beta sequencing. The Qiagen DNeasy Blood Extraction Kit was used to extract genomic DNA from the blood cell samples. Library method: the immunoSEQ multiplex PCR assay. For the multiplex PCR, a mixture combining 60 forward primers for TCR Vbeta segments and 13 reverse primers for TCR Jbeta segments was used. Amplification of the CDR3 region of rearranged TCR beta genes was performed with a multiplex PCR assay on genomic DNA. On the Illumina HiSeq System, the amplified TCR beta libraries were sequenced as 87-base-pair reads. The published analysis was carried out like this. A later analysis tallied roughly 78 million unique TCR beta chains across the 666 repertoires, and around 9.9 million of those chains were shared by two or more donors. Raw reads were error-corrected and collapsed into unique sequences with a nearest-neighbor algorithm that merged closely related sequences to remove PCR and sequencing errors. Alignment of CDR3 sequences to IMGT reference sequences was used to assign V, D and J gene segments. For a sequence to be retained, a match of at least six nucleotides was required to both a V gene segment and a J gene segment. Rearrangements were classified as productive when the CDR3 lacked stop codons and remained in frame with V and J, and all other rearrangements were classified as non-productive. CDR3 was defined by IMGT convention, running from the second conserved V-encoded cysteine to the conserved J-encoded phenylalanine. The earlier analysis of 587 of the donors excluded sequences that lacked an unambiguous match to a single V gene segment. In an earlier analysis of approximately 610 of the donors, V segments were called functional above 56.7% productive rearrangements and were called segregating when the between-donor standard deviation exceeded 5%. A statistical classification framework was built for diagnosing cytomegalovirus status from the catalog of TCR beta chain sequences. In a later analysis, TCR nucleotide sequences were compared against IMGT/GENE-DB human TR gene sequences so that V and J genes could be assigned. In a later analysis, CDR3 sequences and most-parsimonious VDJ recombination scenarios were assigned using the TCRdist pipeline. In a later analysis, each TCR beta chain was defined by its CDR3 amino acid sequence together with its V-gene family, and reads lacking a unique V-gene family were excluded. In a later analysis, approximately 590 highly shared, low-generation-probability nucleotide sequences were removed to address suspected cross-contamination and a sequencing artifact. A later analysis calculated a clonal expansion index for each public chain from normalized within-repertoire ranks of inferred template counts. Generation probabilities in a later analysis came from a VDJ recombination model fitted to out-of-frame rearrangements, and those results were checked against IGoR. In a later analysis, TCR-TCR, TCR-HLA and TCR-CMV co-occurrence was scored with hypergeometric tests, and a repertoire-size bias correction was applied to TCR pairs. To estimate false discovery rates, a later analysis permuted the HLA or CMV assignments 20 times. In a later analysis, co-occurring TCRs were grouped with DBSCAN, and TCRdist sequence similarity was added when clustering was performed within HLA-allele-positive subsets. Repertoires with fewer than 30,000 or more than 120,000 public chains were left out of co-occurrence clustering, as were five repertoires with anomalous nucleotide sharing. Held by TCRdb, this immuneACCESS table contains in-frame sequences only and omits some clones. Under half of the omission traces to an unresolved V gene where checked; the cause of the rest is unknown. That table gives V, J and clone size, and the DNA gave D and trimming. The sample table records around 130,000 clones; less than 85% of these occur just once. Approximately 2.1% of the sample is in the top ten clones.

The sample taken for sequencing was PBMCs. This TCR was sampled from a woman in her thirties or forties in good health and CMV-seropositive. The sequence joins TRBV10-1 to TRBJ2-2, with no reliable assignment of the D segment. CDR3 protein: CASRLSFGELFF. DNA sequence: TGCGCCAGCAGGCTATCGTTCGGGGAGCTGTTTTTT.